This entry lists 21 T cell receptor beta chains sequenced from one sample in a study of blood T cells in healthy people across ages. The use of a sample-barcoded 5' primer and a J-beta primer mix characterized a second PCR of about 7 to 12 cycles. MiXCR, run by TCRdb on the 5' RACE reads, gives a single entry per CDR3 protein. The sample records roughly 730,000 distinct CDR3 sequences, approximately 53% being singletons. Source material: blood. These receptors originate from a man aged 35 to 55 in good health.

The rearrangement uses TRBV14 and TRBJ2-5; 8 bases map to TRBD1. V lost 0 bases to trimming and J lost 2 bases; unmatched junction nucleotides: 5. Per germline, CDR1 SGHDN and CDR2 FVKESK. This CDR3 contains 16 residues. The CDR3 loop is CASSQDIGTGQETQYF. The CDR3 nucleotides read TGTGCCAGCAGCCAAGATATCGGGACAGGACAAGAGACCCAGTACTTC.

This clonotype appeared once. The chain couples TRBV3-1 to TRBJ1-6, with unresolved D. V gave up 0 bases and J gave up 14 bases, with 17 bases separating them. The germline V gene has CDR1 LGHDT and CDR2 YNNKEL (reference sequence). CDR3 length equals 15 residues. The CDR3 coding sequence is TGTGCCAGCAGCCAAGATACTGGACGCCTCCGGACCCTCCACTTT. It encodes CASSQDTGRLRTLHF.

The chain joins TRBV29-1 to TRBJ2-1, with D perhaps matching TRBD1 (6 bases). The DNA end lines up better with TRBJ2-7; the J call may be wrong. CDR3 length: 13 residues. Germline CDR1 reads SQVTM; CDR2 reads ANQGSEA. The CDR3 nucleotides are TGCAGCGTTGGGACAGCCCTCTACAATGAGCAGTACTTC. It encodes CSVGTALYNEQYF.

The chain carries TRBV28 and TRBJ2-7, with 8 bases identical to TRBD2. CDR1 and CDR2 from the germline V gene are MDHEN and SYDVKM. The length of the CDR3 is 15 residues. Trimming took 5 bases from V and 2 from J; bases not matched to a gene: 8. CDR3 nucleotides: TGTGCCAGCAGTCCCTCGGGACTAGGTACCTACGAGCAGTACTTC. This codes for CASSPSGLGTYEQYF.

In its sample, this clonotype was seen a few times. This chain joins TRBV20-1 and TRBJ2-3, with D possibly being TRBD2 (6 bases). The CDR3 spans 12 residues. Germline V CDR1 and CDR2: DFQATT, SNEGSKA (reference sequence). Trimming shortened V by 3 bases and J by 14 bases, and 18 bases separated the two germline ends. This CDR3 is CSARAGTAGPYF. The CDR3 DNA sequence: TGCAGTGCTAGGGCCGGGACTGCAGGTCCGTATTTT.

Turning to this clonotype: A much larger clone lies one base from this, so it may be a read error. J is TRBJ2-5 and V is TRBV27, with 7 bases identical to TRBD2. The ends lost 2 bases at V and 11 bases at J; junction bases unmatched: 17. The CDR3 extends over 16 amino acids. The germline CDR1 and CDR2 sequences are MNHEY and SMNVEV (reference sequence). The DNA for the CDR3 is TGTGCCAGCAGTTTAGTTCTAGCGGCTCCCATTACGAAGCAGTACTTC. Protein product: CASSLVLAAPITKQYF.

This clonotype has more than one count but fewer than ten. The chain has TRBV5-1 and TRBJ2-7; 7 bases are shared with TRBD2. Looked up from germline, CDR1 is SGHRS and CDR2 is YFSETQ. Trimming at V came to 6 bases and at J to 0 bases, leaving 6 bases not matched to a gene. The CDR3 is 14 amino acids. For the CDR3, the DNA is TGCGCCAGCACCACAGCGGGGAACTCCTACGAGCAGTACTTC. Its translation: CASTTAGNSYEQYF.

This clonotype was seen a few times. V usage is TRBV7-9 and J usage is TRBJ1-4; TRBD1 aligns across 8 bases. V was clipped by 5 bases and J by 4 bases; unmatched bases: 6. Germline CDR1 and CDR2: SEHNR and FQNEAQ (reference sequence). This CDR3 is 15 amino acids long. In DNA form, the CDR3 reads TGTGCCAGCAGCCCAAAACAGGGGGATAATGAAAAACTGTTTTTT. Its translation is CASSPKQGDNEKLFF.

This clonotype was picked up a small number of times. The rearrangement joins TRBV10-3 to TRBJ2-5; D possibly corresponds to TRBD2 (5 bases). Trimming pared 8 bases from V and 1 base from J, leaving 14 bases between. Germline lookup yields CDR1 ENHRY and CDR2 SYGVKD. This CDR3 is 14 amino acids long. The CDR3 spells CAISSSAGQETQYF. In DNA, the CDR3 is TGTGCCATCTCTAGCTCGGCAGGCCAAGAGACCCAGTACTTC.

This chain uses TRBV20-1 with TRBJ1-4; D gene ambiguous. The CDR3 spans 13 residues. The germline CDR1 and CDR2 sequences are DFQATT and SNEGSKA (reference sequence). Trimming removed 1 base at V and 8 bases at J, with 11 bases between. The CDR3 DNA sequence: TGCAGTGCTAGAGGCGGCCGACGGGAAAAACTGTTTTTT. Its translation: CSARGGRREKLFF.

J is TRBJ2-1 and V is TRBV10-3, with TRBD2 matching over 11 bases. CDR1 and CDR2 (germline): ENHRY, SYGVKD. This CDR3 comprises 15 residues. V was clipped by 10 bases and J by 4 bases; unmatched bases: 9. The CDR3 here is CASHPGLADYNEQFF. In DNA form, the CDR3 reads TGTGCCAGTCATCCGGGACTAGCGGATTACAATGAGCAGTTCTTC.

The rearrangement links TRBV29-1 to TRBJ2-7; possibly TRBD1 or TRBD2 for D (6 bases each). The V and J ends lost 5 bases and 1 base respectively, with 15 bases between them. Germline V lookup: CDR1 SQVTM, CDR2 ANQGSEA. The CDR3 has 14 residues. The CDR3: CSVTGAEQSYEQYF. Written as DNA, the CDR3 is TGCAGCGTTACGGGGGCTGAGCAGTCCTACGAGCAGTACTTC.

This clonotype was detected once. V is TRBV20-1 and J is TRBJ2-3, with D uncertain. V was shortened by 3 bases and J by 7 bases, with 20 bases between the two germline ends. Germline V gives CDR1 DFQATT, CDR2 SNEGSKA (reference sequence). This CDR3 has 15 residues. Here the CDR3 reads CSARSSTNRIHTQYF. The CDR3 DNA reads as TGCAGTGCTAGGTCCAGTACGAACAGAATCCATACGCAGTATTTT.

The CDR3: CSVQGTSGSDEQFF. The CDR3 DNA follows: TGCAGCGTTCAAGGGACTAGCGGGAGCGATGAGCAGTTCTTC. The J gene is TRBJ2-1, the V gene TRBV29-1; the match to TRBD2 covers 14 bases. J lost 8 bases, V lost 5 bases, and 5 bases had no gene match. The CDR3 loop spans 14 amino acids. Germline lookup yields CDR1 SQVTM and CDR2 ANQGSEA.

The rearrangement joins TRBV12-3 or TRBV12-4 to TRBJ2-5; 15 bases are shared with TRBD2. The CDR3 spans 16 residues. Unmatched junction bases numbered 4, after V lost 6 bases and J lost 2 bases. The DNA for the CDR3 is TGTGCCAGCAGAAACGGACTAGCGGGGGGGCAAGAGACCCAGTACTTC. Its protein is CASRNGLAGGQETQYF.

The chain links TRBV29-1 to TRBJ2-6; the D is unclear. The length of the CDR3 is 17 residues. The V and J ends lost 0 bases and 0 bases respectively, with 12 bases between them. CDR1 and CDR2 (germline): SQVTM, ANQGSEA. The CDR3 nucleotides are TGCAGCGTTGAAGAGTATGGCCTGAGCTCTGGGGCCAACGTCCTGACTTTC. This gives the protein CSVEEYGLSSGANVLTF.

The chain couples TRBV7-9 to TRBJ2-2, with no clear D. The CDR3 contains 14 residues. Deletions cut 4 bases from V and 4 bases from J, with 10 bases between. Germline V lookup: CDR1 SEHNR, CDR2 FQNEAQ (reference sequence). The CDR3 is CASSYARSTGELFF. CDR3 nucleotide sequence: TGTGCCAGCAGCTACGCCAGGAGCACCGGGGAGCTGTTTTTT.

A single count supports this clonotype. The chain couples TRBV18 to TRBJ2-1; no definite D call. Germline loops: CDR1 KGHSH, CDR2 LQKENI. The CDR3 contains 11 residues. Deletions cut 3 bases from V and 9 bases from J, with 6 bases between. CDR3 nucleotide sequence: TGTGCCAGCTCACCTATACGTGAGCAGTTCTTC. It is translated as CASSPIREQFF.

This sequence joins TRBV7-3 and TRBJ1-2, with TRBD1 identical over 8 bases. Trimming cost V 5 bases and J 8 bases; bases outside gene matches: 7. Per germline, CDR1 SGHTA and CDR2 FQGTGA. The CDR3 totals 13 residues. The CDR3 loop reads CASSTSTGGGYTF. In DNA, the CDR3 is TGTGCCAGCAGCACCTCAACAGGGGGAGGCTACACCTTC.

J is TRBJ2-5 and V is TRBV6-2 or TRBV6-3; no clear D gene. The CDR3 length is 13 residues. Germline V gene sequence: CDR1 MNHEY, CDR2 SVGEGT. The V end was cut by 10 bases, the J end by 2 bases, with 14 bases between. DNA of the CDR3: TGTGCCATTAGGCGCGTGCAACAAGAGACCCAGTACTTC. Its protein product is CAIRRVQQETQYF.

This sequence joins TRBV7-2 and TRBJ2-3, with a tentative D call TRBD1 (5 bases). There are 15 residues in the CDR3. V gave up 6 bases and J gave up 10 bases, with 23 bases separating them. Germline assignment: CDR1 SGHTA and CDR2 FQGNSA. CDR3: CASSRGASLTVAQYF. In nucleotides, the CDR3 is TGTGCCAGCAGTCGTGGGGCTAGTTTAACCGTGGCGCAGTATTTT.